These 30 T cell receptor beta chains share one sample of origin, sequenced in a study of blood T cell repertoires in COVID-19. The assay was immunoSEQ multiplex PCR, and TCRdb's table has in-frame clones only and misses some. The sample includes under 250,000 clones, 80% of them seen just once. Sequencing input: peripheral blood. The receptor source for this set is a woman in her 70s with acute or convalescent COVID-19.

This clone occurred a few times. The rearrangement links TRBV19 to TRBJ2-1; 14 positions agree with TRBD2. Germline V CDR1 and CDR2: LNHDA, SQIVND (reference sequence). This CDR3 has 16 amino acids. J was trimmed by 5 bases and V by 5 bases; bases with no gene match: 5. The CDR3 nucleotides read TGTGCCAGTAGTTCGCGACTAGCGGGAGGGAACAATGAGCAGTTCTTC. It is translated as CASSSRLAGGNNEQFF.

The V gene is TRBV5-1, the J gene TRBJ1-2, with D possibly being TRBD1 (6 bases). CDR3 length equals 15 residues. With 3 bases removed from V and 4 bases from J, the gap between germline ends came to 16 bases. CDR1 and CDR2 from the germline V gene are SGHRS and YFSETQ. The CDR3 DNA sequence: TGCGCCAGCAGCTCCTCAGCGGGGGGCGGCTATGGCTACACCTTC. This gives the protein CASSSSAGGGYGYTF.

As DNA, the CDR3 is TGTGCCAGCGAGGGACTAGCGGGGCAAGAGACCCAGTACTTC. This encodes CASEGLAGQETQYF. The genes are TRBV28 and TRBJ2-5, with 13 bases fitting TRBD2. J lost 2 bases, V lost 8 bases, and 2 bases had no gene match. Per the germline V gene, CDR1 is MDHEN and CDR2 is SYDVKM. The CDR3 is 14 residues long.

This clone has only one observation. The V and J genes are TRBV6-4 and TRBJ2-3; maybe TRBD1 (5 bases). This CDR3 spans 14 amino acids. Germline-derived CDR1 and CDR2 are MRHNA and SNTAGT. V dropped 5 bases and J dropped 0 bases, with 9 bases sitting between them. CDR3 in amino acids: CASSPTVSTDTQYF. Written as DNA, the CDR3 is TGTGCCAGCAGTCCGACAGTCAGCACAGATACGCAGTATTTT.

The chain employs TRBV28 and TRBJ1-1; 9 nucleotides agree with TRBD1. CDR1 and CDR2 from the germline V gene are MDHEN and SYDVKM. V dropped 5 bases and J dropped 6; count of bases not matched to a gene: 13. The CDR3 contains 16 residues. The DNA of the CDR3 is TGTGCCAGCAGTGGTAATTTACAGGGGGCGCGGGCTGAAGCTTTCTTT. Its protein product is CASSGNLQGARAEAFF.

The gene calls are TRBV29-1 and TRBJ1-2; possible D gene TRBD1, 6 bases. Germline V CDR1 and CDR2: SQVTM, ANQGSEA. The V end was cut by 7 bases, the J end by 8 bases, with 17 bases between. This CDR3 has 12 residues. CDR3: CSGMGAGKGYTF. The CDR3 coding sequence is TGCAGCGGCATGGGGGCAGGGAAGGGCTACACCTTC. The variable domain in full, with the rest retrieved from reference TRBV29-1 and TRBJ1-2, is SAVISQKPSRDICQRGTSLTIQCQVDSQVTMMFWYRQQPGQSLTLIATANQGSEATYESGFVIDKFPISRPNLTFSTLTVSNMSPEDSSIYLCSGMGAGKGYTFGSGTRLTVV.

This chain links TRBV28 with TRBJ2-2; D perhaps matches TRBD1 (5 bases). The CDR3 has 15 amino acids. Trimming removed 6 bases at V and 6 bases at J, with 17 bases between. Germline V gene data show CDR1 as MDHEN and CDR2 as SYDVKM. CDR3 loop: CASRLTRRQPGELFF. For the CDR3, the DNA is TGTGCCAGCAGACTTACCCGGCGACAGCCCGGGGAGCTGTTTTTT.

As concerns this clone: Other DNA sequences in this specimen translate into the identical CDR3. The rearrangement joins TRBV18 to TRBJ1-2, with a weak D call TRBD1 (5 bases). The CDR3 contains 14 residues. Germline V CDR1 and CDR2: KGHSH, LQKENI. Trimming pared 2 bases from V and 2 bases from J, leaving 9 bases between. The CDR3 region is CASSPGAGNYGYTF. The CDR3 bases are TGTGCCAGCTCACCAGGGGCCGGAAACTATGGCTACACCTTC.

With respect to this clone: Other DNA sequences in the same sample also yield this CDR3. The genes are TRBV9 and TRBJ2-3; a possible D gene is TRBD2 (5 bases). This CDR3 is built from 14 residues. Germline V gene data show CDR1 as SGDLS and CDR2 as YYNGEE. Between the trimmed V and J ends, which lost 0 bases and 0 bases, there was a span of 5 bases. The CDR3 protein is CASSVAGSTDTQYF. The CDR3 DNA reads as TGTGCCAGCAGCGTAGCGGGAAGCACAGATACGCAGTATTTT.

The chain combines TRBV12-3 or TRBV12-4 with TRBJ2-7; the match to TRBD2 covers 7 bases. The CDR3 has 13 amino acids. J was trimmed by 5 bases and V by 3 bases; bases with no gene match: 4. CDR3 sequence reads: CASSLGGFHEQYF. The CDR3 nucleotides read TGTGCCAGCAGTTTGGGGGGGTTCCACGAGCAGTACTTC.

The chain combines TRBV5-1 with TRBJ2-7; the D gene is possibly TRBD2 (6 bases). Germline CDR1 reads SGHRS; CDR2 reads YFSETQ. V lost 0 bases to trimming and J lost 0 bases, with 13 bases between them. This CDR3 contains 16 residues. CDR3 region: CASSLERVSGSYEQYF. In nucleotides, the CDR3 is TGCGCCAGCAGCTTGGAACGGGTTAGCGGCTCCTACGAGCAGTACTTC.

The chain uses TRBV19 and TRBJ2-5; 7 positions match TRBD1. The V gene's germline CDR1 is LNHDA and CDR2 SQIVND (reference sequence). The CDR3 has 14 amino acids. The J segment lost 2 bases and the V segment lost 5 bases, leaving 5 bases of the junction unmatched. The CDR3 sequence is CASSDNRGQETQYF. In nucleotides, the CDR3 is TGTGCCAGTAGTGATAACAGGGGACAAGAGACCCAGTACTTC.

The chain carries TRBV7-8 and TRBJ2-3; perhaps TRBD1 as D (5 bases). V lost 1 base, J lost 1 base, and 6 bases lay in between. This CDR3 has 14 residues. CDR1 and CDR2 (germline): SGHVS, FQNEAQ. The CDR3 DNA reads TGTGCCAGCAGCTTAGAAGGGGGCACAGATACGCAGTATTTT. Residues: CASSLEGGTDTQYF. The entire variable domain, with the rest obtained from reference TRBV7-8 and TRBJ2-3, is as follows: GAGVSQSPRYKVAKRGQDVALRCDPISGHVSLFWYQQALGQGPEFLTYFQNEAQLDKSGLPSDRFFAERPEGSVSTLKIQRTQQEDSAVYLCASSLEGGTDTQYFGPGTRLTVL.

The J gene is TRBJ2-7, the V gene TRBV19, with 9 bases lining up with TRBD1. This CDR3 has 16 residues. Germline CDR1 LNHDA, CDR2 SQIVND (reference sequence). V was clipped by 4 bases and J by 6 bases; unmatched bases: 13. The CDR3 nucleotides read TGTGCCAGTAGTAATGCCATGGGGACAGGGAGGGCCGAGCAGTACTTC. It codes for CASSNAMGTGRAEQYF.

This chain uses TRBV24-1 with TRBJ2-3; D possibly corresponds to TRBD1 (5 bases). CDR1 is KGHDR and CDR2 is SFDVKD in the germline V gene. Between the trimmed V and J ends, which lost 3 bases and 5 bases, there was a span of 17 bases. This CDR3 has 16 amino acids. This CDR3 reads CATSDRPTALVDTQYF. As DNA, the CDR3 is TGTGCCACCAGTGATCGACCGACAGCTTTGGTAGATACGCAGTATTTT.

This clone has a handful of counts. This chain joins TRBV18 and TRBJ2-7; 11 bases line up with TRBD2. V lost 8 bases to trimming and J lost 2 bases; unmatched junction nucleotides: 5. Looked up from germline, CDR1 is KGHSH and CDR2 is LQKENI. The CDR3 sequence is 14 residues long. CDR3 region: CASTEGLAAYEQYF. The CDR3 DNA is TGTGCCAGCACCGAGGGACTAGCGGCCTACGAGCAGTACTTC.

The J gene is TRBJ1-1, the V gene TRBV5-1, with TRBD1 as a possible D gene (5 bases). The length of the CDR3 is 14 residues. V lost 0 bases, J lost 1 base, and 7 bases lay in between. Per the germline V gene, CDR1 is SGHRS and CDR2 is YFSETQ. This CDR3 is CASSLGGKNTEAFF. CDR3 nucleotide sequence: TGCGCCAGCAGCTTGGGGGGCAAGAACACTGAAGCTTTCTTT. The full variable domain, in which reference TRBV5-1 and TRBJ1-1 provide the parts outside the CDR3, is KAGVTQTPRYLIKTRGQQVTLSCSPISGHRSVSWYQQTPGQGLQFLFEYFSETQRNKGNFPGRFSGRQFSNSRSEMNVSTLELGDSALYLCASSLGGKNTEAFFGQGTRLTVV.

This chain connects TRBV6-7 to TRBJ2-3, with TRBD2 matching 9 bases. TRBV6-7 is marked as an open reading frame, function uncertain. After removal of 1 base from V and 0 bases from J, the junction contained 5 bases not matched to a gene. The CDR3 contains 17 residues. The CDR3 coding sequence is TGTGCCAGCAGTTACTTGGCTAGCGGGGACAGCACAGATACGCAGTATTTT. As protein: CASSYLASGDSTDTQYF.

This clone has just one count. At one end the junction does not follow the germline gene, possibly because of a read error. The chain recombines TRBV13 with TRBJ2-7; D is possibly TRBD2 (6 bases). There are 14 residues in the CDR3. Germline CDR1 and CDR2: PRHDT and FYEKMQ (reference sequence). The CDR3 here is CTSHVKGGDYEQYF. CDR3 DNA sequence: TGTACCAGCCACGTCAAGGGAGGCGACTACGAGCAGTACTTC.

This clone was detected once. The genes are TRBV15 and TRBJ2-7, with a possible D match to TRBD1 (6 bases). The CDR3 contains 15 residues. In germline, CDR1 is LNHNV, CDR2 YYDKDF (reference sequence). V lost 4 bases and J 2 bases, leaving 15 bases between the germline ends. The CDR3 sequence is CATSIYQTGAYEQYF. The CDR3 DNA reads TGTGCCACCAGCATTTACCAGACAGGCGCCTACGAGCAGTACTTC.

This rearrangement joins TRBV28 to TRBJ2-1; 7 bases fit TRBD1. V dropped 7 bases and J dropped 10; count of bases not matched to a gene: 4. Germline CDR1 MDHEN, CDR2 SYDVKM. CDR3 length: 11 amino acids. The DNA of the CDR3 is TGTGCCAGCATCGGACAGGTGGAGCAGTTCTTC. Translated, it gives CASIGQVEQFF.

This clone was recorded once. The genes are TRBV19 and TRBJ2-2, with D maybe TRBD2 (6 bases). The V gene lost 0 bases and the J gene lost 4 bases, with 12 bases spanning the gap. Germline CDR1 reads LNHDA; CDR2 reads SQIVND (reference sequence). The CDR3 spans 16 residues. DNA for the CDR3: TGTGCCAGTAGTATAGATGCGGGACTGGCCACCGGGGAGCTGTTTTTT. It specifies CASSIDAGLATGELFF.

The chain couples TRBV10-3 to TRBJ1-5; 9 bases match TRBD1. Unmatched junction bases numbered 6, after V lost 2 bases and J lost 7 bases. Per the germline V gene, CDR1 is ENHRY and CDR2 is SYGVKD. This CDR3 comprises 15 residues. The chain's CDR3 is CAISERTGVGQPQHF. In nucleotides, the CDR3 is TGTGCCATCAGTGAGAGGACAGGGGTGGGACAGCCCCAGCATTTT.

The chain uses TRBV15 and TRBJ1-5; D might be TRBD1 (5 bases). Trimming took off 0 bases at V and 2 bases at J, with 11 bases between the two ends. The CDR3 covers 16 residues. Per the germline V gene, CDR1 is LNHNV and CDR2 is YYDKDF (reference sequence). Written as DNA, the CDR3 is TGTGCCACCAGCAGAGAGCCTATGGGGCGCAATCAGCCCCAGCATTTT. Protein sequence: CATSREPMGRNQPQHF.

This chain's CDR3 is CASSQDLTGGEQFF. The CDR3 bases are TGTGCCAGCAGCCAAGATCTAACGGGGGGGGAACAGTTCTTC. The chain carries TRBV3-1 (or the pseudogene TRBV3-2) and TRBJ2-1; TRBD2 matches 8 bases. V was pared by 0 bases and J by 13 bases, with 8 bases of the junction left unmatched. The CDR3 sequence is 14 residues long. Germline V gene sequence: CDR1 LGHDT, CDR2 YNNKEL (reference sequence).

The chain links TRBV24-1 to TRBJ2-1; 11 nucleotides align to TRBD1. The trim removed 3 bases at V and 1 base at J, leaving 4 bases unmatched. The CDR3 runs 17 residues. Germline V gene sequence: CDR1 KGHDR, CDR2 SFDVKD. CDR3 amino acids: CATSDAGTGGSYNEQFF. The CDR3 nucleotides read TGTGCCACCAGTGATGCCGGGACAGGGGGATCCTACAATGAGCAGTTCTTC.

The rearrangement uses TRBV29-1 and TRBJ1-4, with 7 bases matching TRBD1. The CDR3 spans 13 residues. Germline loops: CDR1 SQVTM, CDR2 ANQGSEA. J gave up 7 bases and V 7 bases, and 9 bases lay outside the gene matches. The CDR3 nucleotides read TGCAGCGCCCTCGGGACAGTTGGTGAAAAACTGTTTTTT. Protein sequence: CSALGTVGEKLFF.

The chain couples TRBV24-1 to TRBJ2-3; 8 bases align to TRBD2. This CDR3 spans 15 amino acids. V lost 9 bases and J lost 1; bases outside the gene matches: 8. Germline V CDR1 and CDR2: KGHDR, SFDVKD. DNA for the CDR3: TGTGCCACCTCACCTCCGGGACTAGGCACAGATACGCAGTATTTT. Protein product: CATSPPGLGTDTQYF.

This rearrangement joins TRBV5-5 to TRBJ1-6, with unresolved D. The germline gives CDR1 SGHKS, CDR2 YYEKEE (reference sequence). The CDR3 is 15 amino acids. The ends were cut back, 1 base at V and 10 bases at J, with 15 bases in the middle. The CDR3 here is CASSLPGSLESPLHF. CDR3 nucleotide sequence: TGTGCCAGCAGCTTGCCGGGTAGCTTAGAATCACCCCTCCACTTT. Variable domain in full (rest from reference TRBV5-5 and TRBJ1-6): DAGVTQSPTHLIKTRGQQVTLRCSPISGHKSVSWYQQVLGQGPQFIFQYYEKEERGRGNFPDRFSARQFPNYSSELNVNALLLGDSALYLCASSLPGSLESPLHFGNGTRLTVT.

The chain employs TRBV9 and TRBJ2-1; 12 bases align to TRBD1. J lost 7 bases, V lost 0 bases, and 11 bases had no gene match. The CDR3 runs to 18 residues. The germline V gene has CDR1 SGDLS and CDR2 YYNGEE. CDR3 in amino acids: CASSVGIRGQGAANEQFF. The CDR3 DNA sequence: TGTGCCAGCAGCGTAGGAATTCGGGGACAGGGGGCAGCGAATGAGCAGTTCTTC.